This T cell receptor beta chain is drawn from a study of cytomegalovirus exposure and HLA in healthy donors (dated 2017 in TCRdb). About the investigation overall: An earlier analysis of roughly 630 of the donors reported approximately 300 Gb of sequence data and around 110 million unique TCR beta sequences from 190 million or so T cells. An early release that covered about 600 HLA-typed donors contained approximately 300 gigabases of sequencing data and tens of millions of unique TCR sequences. Of the 300 to 450 genotyped donors, less than 85% were placed in the genetic ancestry cluster associated with self-reported Caucasian donors. The aim of the study was to test whether cataloging public T cell receptors could identify signatures of past pathogen exposure. Using immunosequencing, the study profiled T cell repertoires from around 670 subjects and related those repertoires to cytomegalovirus serostatus. Along with the approximately 600-subject first cohort, a separate validation cohort of around 110 different subjects was used. To predict cytomegalovirus infection status, the study combined high-throughput TCR immunosequencing, statistical association of individual TCRs with disease status, and machine learning. To study patterns of TCR occurrence, a later analysis re-analyzed previously published TCR beta repertoires from several hundred donors and added high-resolution HLA genotyping. In the later analysis, no new phenotypic data were used to find candidate immune exposures; instead, reliance was placed on TCR beta sequences and their occurrence across donors. An earlier analysis of several hundred of the donors applied high-throughput TCR beta sequencing to assess whether each TCR beta V gene segment acted as functional or pseudogenic. Donor age, sex, ethnicity and CMV serostatus were compiled together with the repertoire data. A later genetic analysis took genome-wide SNP genotypes for 398 of the 666 donors and used that subset as a discovery cohort. All discovery cohort repertoires had been generated using a single sequencing platform. Class I and class II HLA loci were covered by the typing at four-digit resolution. Typing coverage differed by locus: A, B, C, DRB1 and DQB1 were typed in roughly 620-630 donors, DQA1 in roughly 500, DPA1 in 606, and DPB1 in 450 to 490. A handful of DR-DQ haplotypes were handled as single units for association and clustering because linkage in the cohort was strong. Among about 400 genotyped donors of the cohort, an average of around 250,000 unique TCR beta nucleotide sequences was sequenced per donor, of which about 20% were non-productive.

A word on this clone: Its antigen target is currently unknown. Base qualities are not provided; no much larger clone lies one nucleotide away.

V sheds 7 bases and J sheds 1 base, leaving 14 bases between their ends. From cysteine to phenylalanine, the CDR3 is 14 amino acids long. The only DNA kept is the CDR3, 42 bases in frame from the first base. The germline V gene (reference sequence) provides CDR1 MNHEY and CDR2 SMNVEV. The cohort comprised around 700 healthy bone marrow donors. All cohort members were sampled while nominally healthy, although unrecorded immune exposures were likely present. The donor tested CMV seropositive and was one of the 289 seropositive cohort members. Every donor gave a peripheral blood sample, and the peripheral blood mononuclear cells from that sample were used for TCR beta sequencing. Genomic DNA was extracted from the blood cell samples with the Qiagen DNeasy Blood Extraction Kit. The method was the immunoSEQ multiplex PCR assay. For the multiplex PCR, a mixture combining 60 forward primers for TCR Vbeta segments and 13 reverse primers for TCR Jbeta segments was used. A multiplex PCR assay on genomic DNA amplified the CDR3 region of rearranged TCR beta genes. The Illumina HiSeq System was used to sequence the amplified TCR beta libraries as 87-base-pair reads. The authors' pipeline ran thus. In a later analysis, approximately 74 million unique TCR beta chains were counted across the approximately 640 repertoires, and around 11 million of these chains were shared by at least two donors. Raw reads were error-corrected and collapsed into unique sequences with a nearest-neighbor algorithm that merged closely related sequences to remove PCR and sequencing errors. V, D and J gene segments were assigned by aligning CDR3 sequences to IMGT reference sequences. For a sequence to be retained, at least a six-nucleotide match to both a V gene segment and a J gene segment was required. A rearrangement was called productive if the CDR3 had no stop codons and remained in frame with V and J, and every other rearrangement was called non-productive. Following IMGT convention, CDR3 was defined as the stretch from the second conserved V-encoded cysteine up to the conserved J-encoded phenylalanine. The earlier analysis of 500 to 650 of the donors excluded any sequence lacking an unambiguous match to a single V gene segment. In an earlier analysis of approximately 500 of the donors, a V segment was called functional when productive rearrangements were above 56.7%, and segregating when the standard deviation between donors exceeded 5%. A statistical classification framework was built to diagnose cytomegalovirus status from the catalog of TCR beta chain sequences. V and J gene assignment, in a later analysis, came from comparing TCR nucleotide sequences with IMGT/GENE-DB human TR gene sequences. A later analysis assigned CDR3 sequences and most-parsimonious VDJ recombination scenarios with the TCRdist pipeline. In a later analysis, every TCR beta chain was defined by the combination of its CDR3 amino acid sequence and its V-gene family, and reads without a unique V-gene family were dropped. As a way to deal with suspected cross-contamination and a sequencing artifact, a later analysis dropped 592 nucleotide sequences that were highly shared and had low generation probability. In a later analysis, a clonal expansion index was calculated for each public chain from normalized within-repertoire ranks of inferred template counts. A later analysis computed generation probabilities with a VDJ recombination model fitted to out-of-frame rearrangements, and checked the results against IGoR. In a later analysis, hypergeometric tests were used to score TCR-TCR, TCR-HLA and TCR-CMV co-occurrence, with a repertoire-size bias correction applied to TCR pairs. In a later analysis, false discovery rates were estimated by permuting HLA or CMV assignments 20 times. A later analysis grouped co-occurring TCRs with DBSCAN, adding TCRdist sequence similarity when clustering within HLA-allele-positive subsets. Repertoires with fewer than 30,000 or more than 120,000 public chains, plus five repertoires with anomalous nucleotide sharing, were excluded from co-occurrence clustering. As stored in TCRdb, this immuneACCESS dataset retains in-frame rearrangements with V and J assigned. A fraction of the clones does not appear; measured against another copy, unresolved V genes explain less than half of the discrepancy, and the remainder lacks a known reason. D and trimming come from the DNA, and the V and J calls and clone size come from that table. Here the sample has 100,000 or so clones; approximately 70% occur a single time. Clones ranked in the top ten supply approximately 10% of the sample.

Overall study results and their limits: The sequencing pipeline was judged likely to have produced a cluster of highly shared sequence variants as a technical artifact. A later analysis associated about 17,000 TCR beta sequences with specific HLA alleles at a false discovery rate of 0.05. Cytomegalovirus status was reported to be diagnosed by the classifier with high specificity and sensitivity in both the original and validation cohorts. Because some donors lacked HLA typing at each locus, the association tests relied only on the typed subset. A later analysis reported that several top co-occurrence clusters appeared linked to parvovirus B19, influenza, CMV and Epstein-Barr virus. Compared with the roughly 720-donor mean, donors in an Asian-associated ancestry cluster had fewer N-insertions in productive TCRs, according to a later genetic analysis. Most TCR sequences were seen in very few donors, while some public TCRs were found in many individuals. V-gene and J-gene trimming of TCR beta chains was associated with a missense DCLRE1C variant in a later genetic analysis, and the association was replicated in an independent cohort. The cohort was sequenced for TCR beta chains only, and without alpha or paired-chain data the features that could be detected were limited. In an earlier analysis of 587 of the donors, most TCR beta V segments appeared in productive rearrangements about 90% or about 30% of the time, broadly matching IMGT annotations. According to a later analysis, most CMV-associated TCR beta chains appeared to be HLA-restricted, and the HLA associations seemed to be driven largely by CMV exposure. The authors suggested that the approach could potentially be extended to other disease states and immunological phenotypes. For the cohort, immune exposure information was limited to CMV serostatus. Because counts were too low, roughly 17 rarely observed V segments, including chromosome 9 orphons, were left out of the earlier analysis of 587 of the donors. The study gave a list of 150 to 200 TCR beta chains associated with cytomegalovirus. Assigning TCR associations to individual alleles was difficult when HLA alleles, especially DR and DQ, strongly co-occurred. In a later analysis, TCR association rates were found to vary across HLA loci, with the most associated TCRs seen for DRB1 alleles and the fewest for HLA-C alleles. A further reported finding was that TCR beta sequences accurately predicted the HLA-A and HLA-B alleles for most subjects in the first cohort. The presence/absence analyses assumed that sequencing depth was roughly uniform across donors, and that assumption may not be true. A later analysis found that HLA-associated TCR beta chains were more clonally expanded and had lower generation probabilities than equally common non-associated chains. Correlated functional status among segregating V segments might reflect linkage disequilibrium, but an unknown experimental factor could not be ruled out. In vitro tests confirmed that a few of the cytomegalovirus-associated TCR beta chains recognize cytomegalovirus antigens. The 87-base-pair reads could not distinguish some IMGT-functional V segments, including TRBV6-2 and TRBV6-3, so those segments were excluded.

The chain is encoded by TRBV27 joined to TRBJ2-7; the D region possibly corresponds to TRBD1 (5 bases align). This clonotype originated in a man aged 35 to 55 in good health and CMV-seropositive. The sequenced sample consisted of PBMCs. The DNA is TGTGCCAGCACCAATCAGGGCAGTTCCTACGAGCAGTACTTC. The encoded protein is CASTNQGSSYEQYF.